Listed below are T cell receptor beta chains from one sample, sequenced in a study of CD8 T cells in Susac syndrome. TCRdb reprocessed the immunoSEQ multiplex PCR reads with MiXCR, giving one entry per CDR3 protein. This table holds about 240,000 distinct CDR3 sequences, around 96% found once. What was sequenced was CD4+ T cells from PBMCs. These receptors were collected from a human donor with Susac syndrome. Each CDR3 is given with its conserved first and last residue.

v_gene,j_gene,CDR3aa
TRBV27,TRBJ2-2,CASSPDSSTGELFF
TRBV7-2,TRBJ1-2,CASSAWVSNYGYTF
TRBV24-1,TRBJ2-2,CATRGLAGEGTGELFF
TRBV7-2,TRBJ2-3,CASSFRRPGEQFRTQYF
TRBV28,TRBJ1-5,CASRSTGQLRNQPQHF
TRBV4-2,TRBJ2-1,CASSRQGTSGRLGVSYNEQFF
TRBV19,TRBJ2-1,CASTLAGGPHEQFF
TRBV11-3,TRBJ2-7,CASSSRTDYEQYF
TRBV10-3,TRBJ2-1,CAISASWGNEQFF
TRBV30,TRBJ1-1,CAWRSQLPNTEAFF
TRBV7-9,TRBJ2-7,CASSRTLEYEQYF
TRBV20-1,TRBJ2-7,CSARVQTSGSYEQYF
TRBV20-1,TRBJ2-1,CSASWIGGRGQFF
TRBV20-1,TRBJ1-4,CSAYPPRHEKLFF
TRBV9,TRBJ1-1,CASSGLGRTEAFF